The entry that follows covers one T cell receptor beta chain sequence. Its antigen remains unidentified. This record comes from a study of post-analysis software for immune sequencing data. Looking at the study overall: Patients with relapsing-remitting, secondary progressive and progressive-relapsing multiple sclerosis courses were all represented. Study-wide results and limits: For normalized Chao1 diversity, multiple sclerosis patients scored significantly lower than controls did. The authors found that F measure strongly co-clustered same-batch samples.

Included in the TCR beta cDNA libraries were unique molecular identifiers. The T cell input of about 1 to 10 million gave about half a million cDNA molecules. One entry per CDR3 protein results from TCRdb running MiXCR on the PCR reads. The table lists hundreds of thousands of distinct CDR3 sequences, 25% to 30% of them singletons. The specimen was blood. This TCR derives from a girl aged 5-17 years with multiple sclerosis.

CDR3 DNA sequence: TGTGCCAGCTACCCCCCGACTGGTTCCTACAATGAGCAGTTCTTC. Translated: CASYPPTGSYNEQFF. V is TRBV12-3 or TRBV12-4 and J is TRBJ2-1; no clear D. There are 15 residues in the CDR3. V lost 8 bases to trimming and J lost 1 base, with 15 bases between them.